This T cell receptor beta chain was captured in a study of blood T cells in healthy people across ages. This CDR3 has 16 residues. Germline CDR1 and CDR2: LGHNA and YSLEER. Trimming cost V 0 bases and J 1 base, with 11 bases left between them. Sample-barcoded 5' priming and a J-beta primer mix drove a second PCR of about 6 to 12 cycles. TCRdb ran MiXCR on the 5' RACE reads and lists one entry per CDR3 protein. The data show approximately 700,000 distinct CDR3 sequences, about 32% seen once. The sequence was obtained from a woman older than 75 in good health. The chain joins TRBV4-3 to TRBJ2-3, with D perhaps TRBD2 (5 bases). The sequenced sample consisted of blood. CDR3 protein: CASSQDSGFRTDTQYF. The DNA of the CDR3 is TGCGCCAGCAGCCAAGATTCGGGATTTCGCACAGATACGCAGTATTTT.